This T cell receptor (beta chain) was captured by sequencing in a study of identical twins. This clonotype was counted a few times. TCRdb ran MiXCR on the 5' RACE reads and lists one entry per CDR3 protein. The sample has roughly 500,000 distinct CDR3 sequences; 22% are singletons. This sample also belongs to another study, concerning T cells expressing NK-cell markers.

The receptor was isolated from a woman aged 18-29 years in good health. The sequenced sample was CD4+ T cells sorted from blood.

CDR3 coding DNA: TGTGCCAGCAGCTTAGGAAAGTCGGGACAGGGAAAAATCGAGCAGTACTTC. This encodes CASSLGKSGQGKIEQYF. The chain recombines TRBV7-9 with TRBJ2-7; 9 bases are a match to TRBD1. The germline gives CDR1 SEHNR, CDR2 FQNEAQ (reference sequence). V lost 1 base, J lost 6 bases, and 13 bases stayed unmatched. The CDR3 sequence is 17 residues long.